The TCR beta chain described here comes from a study of shared clonotypes between healthy human individuals. Study findings and constraints: Roughly 4.6% of naive CD4 clonotypes were common to a few donors.

Remarks on this clone: Its antigen is as yet unknown.

Genomic DNA belonging to each subset was distributed in equal measure over several immunoSEQ plates. This table comes from immunoSEQ multiplex PCR, and its TCRdb copy is limited to in-frame clones, with some not included. The sample consists of fewer than 850,000 clones, less than 95% of them appearing once. The source of this sequence is a young man in good health. Some clones in this sample may be carry-over from other donors' samples. Specimen: memory CD8+ T cells from PBMCs. The subset is: CD45RO+ cells pooled with CCR7-negative TemRA cells.

In nucleotides, the CDR3 is TGTGCCAGCAGTGATCCGGGGGGTTCCTACAATGAGCAGTTCTTC. It yields the protein CASSDPGGSYNEQFF. This sequence joins TRBV2 and TRBJ2-1; 7 nucleotides match TRBD2. The CDR3 loop spans 15 amino acids. J gave up 1 base and V 3 bases, and 3 bases lay outside the gene matches. Germline-derived CDR1 and CDR2 are SNHLY and FYNNEI.